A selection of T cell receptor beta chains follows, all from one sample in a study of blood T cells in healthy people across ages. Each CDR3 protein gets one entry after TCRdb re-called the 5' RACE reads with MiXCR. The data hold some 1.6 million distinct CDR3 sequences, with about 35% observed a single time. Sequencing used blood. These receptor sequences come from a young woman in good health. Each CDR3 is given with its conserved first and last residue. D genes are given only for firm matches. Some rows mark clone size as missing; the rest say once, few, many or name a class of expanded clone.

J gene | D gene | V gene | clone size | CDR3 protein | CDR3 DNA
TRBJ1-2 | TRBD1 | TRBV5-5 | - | CASTPGGDRGSGYTF | TGTGCCAGCACCCCCGGAGGGGACAGGGGCAGCGGCTACACCTTC
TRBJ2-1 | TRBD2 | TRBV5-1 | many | CASSPSGSSYNEQFF | TGCGCCAGCAGCCCAAGCGGGAGCTCCTACAATGAGCAGTTCTTC
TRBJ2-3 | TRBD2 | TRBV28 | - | CASMGRGAGGTDTQYF | TGTGCCAGCATGGGAAGAGGAGCGGGAGGCACAGATACGCAGTATTTT
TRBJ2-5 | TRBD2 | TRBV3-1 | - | CASSFYGWASGEQETQYF | TGTGCCAGCAGTTTTTACGGGTGGGCTAGCGGGGAACAAGAGACCCAGTACTTC
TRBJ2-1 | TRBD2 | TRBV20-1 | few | CSARGLAGERKHNEQFF | TGCAGTGCTAGGGGACTAGCGGGGGAACGTAAACACAATGAGCAGTTCTTC
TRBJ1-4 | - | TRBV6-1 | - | CASARGEKLFF | TGTGCCAGTGCGAGAGGCGAAAAACTGTTTTTT
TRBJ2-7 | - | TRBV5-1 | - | CASSMRPEGEQYF | TGCGCCAGCAGTATGAGACCTGAAGGGGAGCAGTACTTC
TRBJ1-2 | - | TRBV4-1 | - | CASSQTGVIYGYTF | TGCGCCAGCAGCCAGACAGGAGTCATCTATGGCTACACCTTC
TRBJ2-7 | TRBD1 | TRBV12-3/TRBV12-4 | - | CASTLGQGTYEQYF | TGTGCCAGCACCCTCGGACAGGGGACCTACGAGCAGTACTTC
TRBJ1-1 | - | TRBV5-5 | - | CASASNSANTEAFF | TGTGCCAGCGCGAGTAATTCGGCAAACACTGAAGCTTTCTTT
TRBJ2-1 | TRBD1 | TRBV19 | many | CASSKNRGTGGHNEQFF | TGTGCCAGTAGTAAAAACCGGGGGACAGGGGGGCACAATGAGCAGTTCTTC
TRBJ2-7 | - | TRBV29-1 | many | CSVEGSEQYF | TGCAGCGTCGAAGGCAGCGAGCAGTACTTC
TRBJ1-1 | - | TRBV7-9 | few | CASSLSEDSEAFF | TGTGCCAGCAGCTTATCCGAGGATTCTGAAGCTTTCTTT
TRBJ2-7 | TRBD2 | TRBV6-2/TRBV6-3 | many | CASSYGLAAYEQYF | TGTGCCAGCAGTTACGGGCTAGCGGCGTACGAGCAGTACTTC
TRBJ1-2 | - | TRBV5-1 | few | CASSSRTETYGYTF | TGCGCCAGCAGCTCCCGGACTGAAACCTATGGCTACACCTTC
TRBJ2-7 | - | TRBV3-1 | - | CASSQERRAAEVYEQYF | TGTGCCAGCAGCCAAGAACGGCGAGCGGCAGAGGTCTACGAGCAGTACTTC
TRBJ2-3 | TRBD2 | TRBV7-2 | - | CASSLAGTRSQQYF | TGTGCCAGCAGCTTAGCAGGGACTAGATCCCAGCAGTATTTT
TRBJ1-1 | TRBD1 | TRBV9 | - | CASSTGDSLNTEVFF | TGTGCCAGCAGCACCGGGGACAGCTTGAACACTGAAGTTTTCTTT
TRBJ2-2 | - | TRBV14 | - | CASSQALAPGELFF | TGTGCCAGCAGCCAAGCCCTAGCGCCCGGGGAGCTGTTTTTT
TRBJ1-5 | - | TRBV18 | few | CASSSLERGSNQPQHF | TGTGCCAGCTCATCCCTAGAGCGGGGTAGCAATCAGCCCCAGCATTTT
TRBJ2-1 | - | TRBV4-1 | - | CASSQWAGTSYNEQFF | TGCGCCAGCAGCCAATGGGCGGGTACCTCCTACAATGAGCAGTTCTTC
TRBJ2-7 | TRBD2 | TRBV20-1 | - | CSARDRRLAGAETLYF | TGCAGTGCTAGAGATCGTAGACTAGCGGGAGCGGAGACCCTGTACTTC
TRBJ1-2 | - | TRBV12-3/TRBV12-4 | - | CASSEPERDGYTF | TGTGCCAGCAGTGAACCCGAAAGGGATGGCTACACCTTC
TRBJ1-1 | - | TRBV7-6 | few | CASSLQSMNTEAFF | TGTGCCAGCAGCCTACAGAGTATGAACACTGAAGCTTTCTTT
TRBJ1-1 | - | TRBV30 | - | CAWRGGSRLTEAFF | TGTGCCTGGAGGGGGGGCAGCAGACTCACTGAAGCTTTCTTT
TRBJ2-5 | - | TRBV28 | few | CASSLLGPHNEQYF | TGTGCCAGCAGTTTACTGGGCCCCCACAATGAGCAGTACTTC